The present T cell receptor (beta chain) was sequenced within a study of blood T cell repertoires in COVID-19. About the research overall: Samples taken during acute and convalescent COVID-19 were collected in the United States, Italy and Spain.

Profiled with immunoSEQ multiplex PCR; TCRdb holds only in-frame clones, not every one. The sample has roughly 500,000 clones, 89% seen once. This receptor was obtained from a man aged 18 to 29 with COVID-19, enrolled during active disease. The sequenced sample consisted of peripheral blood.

Written as DNA, the CDR3 is TGTGCCACGGCGGCCCGGGGGTCCACTGAAGCTTTCTTT. Translated: CATAARGSTEAFF. The genes are TRBV24-1 and TRBJ1-1, with a possible D match to TRBD1 (5 bases). The CDR3 has 13 amino acids. Deletions cut 10 bases from V and 4 bases from J, with 15 bases between. CDR1 is KGHDR, CDR2 SFDVKD, per germline.